This T cell receptor beta chain appears in the sequencing data of a study of CD8+CD57+ T cells in acquired aplastic anemia. By flow cytometry, patients selected for sequencing had shown an expansion of CD8+CD57+ cells. The patients all had a severe acquired aplastic anemia diagnosis. Sampling of blood occurred while the patients had still received no therapy. Turning to this clonotype: At one end, the junction sequence differs from germline, possibly due to a read error.

TCR beta VDJ and CDR3 profiles were obtained from a genomic DNA template. TCRdb reprocessed the reads with MiXCR, giving one entry per CDR3 protein. The table lists about 120,000 distinct CDR3 sequences, approximately 50% of them singletons, with about 31% in the top ten. From germline, CDR1 is KGHDR and CDR2 SFDVKD. The CDR3 has 14 residues. The TCR was taken from a human donor with aplastic anemia. The sequencing sample was made of sorted CD4+, CD8+, or CD8+CD57+ T cells (not recorded which) from PBMCs. The chain joins TRBV24-1 to TRBJ2-2, with 10 nucleotides matching TRBD1. The DNA for the CDR3 is TGTGCCACCAGTGATTTGCAGGGGACAGGGGAGGTGTTTTTT. It encodes CATSDLQGTGEVFF.